The 30 T cell receptor beta chains below were found in one sample sequenced in a study of shared clonotypes between healthy human individuals. Produced via immunoSEQ multiplex PCR; TCRdb's table is partial and in-frame only. The sample has approximately 640,000 clones; more than 70% are singletons. Sequencing was done on a sample of memory CD4+ T cells sorted from blood. As to subset: CD45RA-negative fraction. These receptors came from a woman in her twenties or thirties in good health.

J is TRBJ1-1 and V is TRBV2, with D hard to call. The CDR3 runs to 12 residues. The ends were cut back, 10 bases at V and 0 bases at J, with 9 bases in the middle. CDR1 and CDR2 from the germline V gene are SNHLY and FYNNEI. The CDR3 coding sequence is TGTGCCACCCGGAGGGTGAACACTGAAGCTTTCTTT. This sequence encodes CATRRVNTEAFF.

The chain joins TRBV7-8 to TRBJ2-7; TRBD1 is a possible D gene (6 bases). The CDR3 length is 15 residues. CDR1 is SGHVS and CDR2 is FQNEAQ in the germline V gene. Trimming took off 1 base at V and 1 base at J, with 11 bases between the two ends. CDR3 coding DNA: TGTGCCAGCAGCTTAGTTATCCAGGGGTCCTACGAGCAGTACTTC. This encodes CASSLVIQGSYEQYF.

This clone occurred a few times. CDR3 DNA: TGTGCCAGTAGTATTTACAACATTCAGTACTTC. It encodes CASSIYNIQYF. V and J are TRBV19 and TRBJ2-4, with no clear D. The CDR3 extends over 11 amino acids. Germline CDR1 and CDR2: LNHDA and SQIVND (reference sequence). Deletions cut 3 bases from V and 7 bases from J, with 4 bases between.

The CDR3 DNA follows: TGTGCCAGCGATGCGTGCGGCGAGCAGTACTTC. Residues: CASDACGEQYF. The chain has TRBV6-4 and TRBJ2-7; D unclear. The CDR3 spans 11 residues. Trimming stripped 8 bases from V and 6 bases from J, with 11 bases between. The germline CDR1 and CDR2 sequences are MRHNA and SNTAGT.

The chain employs TRBV5-4 and TRBJ2-3, with D perhaps TRBD1 (5 bases). V was cut by 1 base and J by 2 bases, with 11 bases left in between. CDR3 length: 15 amino acids. In germline, CDR1 is SGHNT, CDR2 YYREEE (reference sequence). Here the CDR3 DNA reads TGTGCCAGCAGCTTGTCCAGGGTGGCCACAGATACGCAGTATTTT. Its protein is CASSLSRVATDTQYF. Filled out from reference TRBV5-4 and TRBJ2-3, the complete variable domain reads ETGVTQSPTHLIKTRGQQVTLRCSSQSGHNTVSWYQQALGQGPQFIFQYYREEENGRGNFPPRFSGLQFPNYSSELNVNALELDDSALYLCASSLSRVATDTQYFGPGTRLTVL.

The chain combines TRBV7-9 with TRBJ2-1, with TRBD2 as a possible D gene (6 bases). The CDR3 loop spans 15 amino acids. Trimming took off 5 bases at V and 6 bases at J, with 17 bases between the two ends. Germline CDR1 is SEHNR and CDR2 is FQNEAQ (reference sequence). CDR3 region: CASSPPPTGVNEQFF. In DNA form, the CDR3 reads TGTGCCAGCAGCCCACCACCCACGGGAGTCAATGAGCAGTTCTTC.

V and J are TRBV28 and TRBJ2-7, with 11 bases identical to TRBD1. In germline, CDR1 is MDHEN, CDR2 SYDVKM. Trimming at V came to 8 bases and at J to 7 bases, leaving 16 bases not matched to a gene. This CDR3 spans 16 amino acids. The CDR3 sequence: CASCKPGGQGDREQYF. The CDR3 DNA reads TGTGCCAGCTGTAAACCCGGGGGACAGGGGGACCGGGAGCAGTACTTC.

The rearrangement uses TRBV18 and TRBJ2-1; weak D call: TRBD2 (6 bases). Germline-derived CDR1 and CDR2 are KGHSH and LQKENI. Trimming stripped 3 bases from V and 5 bases from J, with 11 bases between. This CDR3 contains 14 residues. DNA for the CDR3: TGTGCCAGCTCACCTCCGGGACTCGACAATGAGCAGTTCTTC. It encodes CASSPPGLDNEQFF.

The V gene is TRBV19, the J gene TRBJ2-1; a possible D gene is TRBD1 (7 bases). Germline V gives CDR1 LNHDA, CDR2 SQIVND (reference sequence). The CDR3 runs 14 residues. V was pared by 7 bases and J by 6 bases, with 16 bases between. CDR3 DNA: TGTGCCAGTACAGGGGGGCAATACGGCAATGAGCAGTTCTTC. It yields the protein CASTGGQYGNEQFF.

CDR3 in amino acids: CASSPGDRVWGYTF. As DNA, the CDR3 is TGTGCCAGCAGTCCCGGGGACAGGGTGTGGGGCTACACCTTC. The V and J genes are TRBV28 and TRBJ1-2, with 9 bases lining up with TRBD1. The V segment lost 5 bases and the J segment 8 bases; nucleotides outside the gene matches: 9. Germline CDR1 MDHEN, CDR2 SYDVKM. The CDR3 consists of 14 residues.

The chain employs TRBV5-1 and TRBJ1-1; D is ambiguous. The CDR3 length is 14 residues. In germline, CDR1 is SGHRS, CDR2 YFSETQ. The V and J ends lost 4 bases and 5 bases respectively, with 15 bases between them. CDR3 coding DNA: TGCGCCAGCAGCCTTCAAGAGAGTTTAACTGAAGCTTTCTTT. Translating it yields CASSLQESLTEAFF.

The chain links TRBV6-4 to TRBJ2-2, with D possibly TRBD2 on 6 matching bases. From germline, CDR1 is MRHNA and CDR2 SNTAGT. V dropped 8 bases and J dropped 1 base, with 14 bases sitting between them. The CDR3 totals 15 residues. CDR3: CASSKAGQNTGELFF. The DNA for the CDR3 is TGTGCCAGCTCCAAGGCGGGGCAGAACACCGGGGAGCTGTTTTTT.

J is TRBJ2-3 and V is TRBV9, with 7 positions matching TRBD2. V was clipped by 3 bases and J by 4 bases; unmatched bases: 14. CDR1 is SGDLS, CDR2 YYNGEE, per germline. CDR3 size: 17 residues. Here the CDR3 reads CASSERLVGGPADTQYF. In DNA, the CDR3 is TGTGCCAGCAGCGAGAGGCTCGTGGGAGGGCCGGCAGATACGCAGTATTTT.

The chain uses TRBV2 and TRBJ2-7, with 7 bases lining up with TRBD2. Losses at the gene ends were 6 bases for V and 1 base for J; bases not matched to a gene: 6. This CDR3 comprises 14 residues. CDR1 is SNHLY and CDR2 is FYNNEI in the germline V gene. The CDR3 nucleotides read TGTGCCAGCAGGTCAGGCGGGAGTTCCTACGAGCAGTACTTC. Translated, it gives CASRSGGSSYEQYF.

The chain couples TRBV7-9 to TRBJ2-2, with D possibly matching TRBD1 (6 bases). CDR3 length: 14 residues. Germline V lookup: CDR1 SEHNR, CDR2 FQNEAQ (reference sequence). Trimming shortened V by 5 bases and J by 4 bases, and 11 bases separated the two germline ends. The CDR3 coding sequence is TGTGCCAGCAGCGCACGACAGGTCACCGGGGAGCTGTTTTTT. This gives the protein CASSARQVTGELFF.

The sample holds one count of this clone. This chain links TRBV11-3 with TRBJ2-2, with 8 positions matching TRBD2. Per germline, CDR1 SGHNT and CDR2 YENEEA. The ends lost 3 bases at V and 5 bases at J; junction bases unmatched: 5. CDR3 length equals 15 residues. CDR3: CASSFSTSGTGELFF. The CDR3 DNA reads as TGTGCCAGCAGCTTTAGTACTAGCGGAACCGGGGAGCTGTTTTTT.

The gene calls are TRBV18 and TRBJ2-7, with D hard to call. V dropped 1 base and J dropped 2 bases, with 12 bases sitting between them. This CDR3 contains 15 residues. Germline CDR1 and CDR2: KGHSH and LQKENI. The chain's CDR3 is CASSPRTVATYEQYF. CDR3 DNA: TGTGCCAGCTCACCACGAACAGTCGCCACCTACGAGCAGTACTTC.

This clone came up once. The chain couples TRBV15 to TRBJ1-1; D unresolved. Trimming shortened V by 1 base and J by 4 bases, and 7 bases separated the two germline ends. CDR3 size: 13 residues. Germline CDR1 reads LNHNV; CDR2 reads YYDKDF (reference sequence). This CDR3 is CATSRVVRTEAFF. The CDR3 nucleotides read TGTGCCACCAGCAGAGTGGTGCGCACTGAAGCTTTCTTT.

The chain couples TRBV11-1 to TRBJ2-7, with TRBD2 identical over 8 bases. CDR3 length: 15 residues. V shed 8 bases, J shed 2 bases, and the junction held 11 bases outside the gene matches. Germline V CDR1 and CDR2: SGHAT, FQDESV (reference sequence). The chain's CDR3 is CASRGVAGPTYEQYF. CDR3 sequence (DNA): TGTGCCAGCCGGGGGGTAGCGGGGCCTACCTACGAGCAGTACTTC.

The chain recombines TRBV18 with TRBJ2-3; 9 bases align to TRBD2. The CDR3 extends over 15 amino acids. The V and J ends lost 4 bases and 4 bases, in that order; junction bases with no gene match: 6. The germline V gene encodes CDR1 KGHSH and CDR2 LQKENI. The DNA of the CDR3 is TGTGCCAGCTCACGGCTAGCGGGATTTCCAGATACGCAGTATTTT. Its protein product is CASSRLAGFPDTQYF.

Points on this clone: The same CDR3 also results from other DNA sequences found in this sample. The genes are TRBV5-5 and TRBJ2-6, with D uncertain. V shed 0 bases and J shed 1 base, with 5 bases lying between them. Germline V lookup: CDR1 SGHKS, CDR2 YYEKEE (reference sequence). The CDR3 loop spans 15 amino acids. CDR3 nucleotides: TGTGCCAGCAGCTTGGGGGTTTCTGGGGCCAACGTCCTGACTTTC. It specifies CASSLGVSGANVLTF.

This rearrangement joins TRBV10-3 to TRBJ2-2, with 8 bases aligning to TRBD2. Germline assignment: CDR1 ENHRY and CDR2 SYGVKD. The CDR3 consists of 15 residues. The junction had 6 bases not matched to a gene; V was cut back by 2 bases and J by 7 bases. The CDR3 region is CAISETSGENGELFF. Here the CDR3 DNA reads TGTGCCATCAGTGAGACTAGCGGTGAGAACGGGGAGCTGTTTTTT.

The J gene is TRBJ1-1, the V gene TRBV2, with D possibly matching TRBD1 (5 bases). Germline V gives CDR1 SNHLY, CDR2 FYNNEI. The CDR3 spans 11 residues. Trimming took 5 bases from V and 14 from J, leaving 15 bases between them. The CDR3: CASSQSGQGFF. CDR3 coding DNA: TGTGCCAGCAGTCAGTCGGGTCAGGGATTCTTT. Full variable domain (outside the CDR3, taken from reference TRBV2 and TRBJ1-1): EPEVTQTPSHQVTQMGQEVILRCVPISNHLYFYWYRQILGQKVEFLVSFYNNEISEKSEIFDDQFSVERPDGSNFTLKIRSTKLEDSAMYFCASSQSGQGFFGQGTRLTVV.

The chain carries TRBV4-1 and TRBJ2-1; the D is unclear. This CDR3 region has 14 residues. Germline V gene data show CDR1 as MGHRA and CDR2 as YSYEKL. Trimming left V 0 bases short and J 6 bases short, with 9 bases between. The DNA for the CDR3 is TGCGCCAGCAGCCAAGATCCCGGGTTCAATGAGCAGTTCTTC. Its translation: CASSQDPGFNEQFF.

The V and J genes are TRBV15 and TRBJ2-1; the D is unclear. From germline, CDR1 is LNHNV and CDR2 YYDKDF (reference sequence). Trimming pared 8 bases from V and 3 bases from J, leaving 17 bases between. This CDR3 region has 15 residues. In DNA form, the CDR3 reads TGTGCCACCGGAATAGGCTTCGACCGCTACAATGAGCAGTTCTTC. Encoded protein: CATGIGFDRYNEQFF.

A note on this clone: The junction departs from germline at one end; a sequencing error may be responsible. V is TRBV7-9 and J is TRBJ1-3, with D possibly being TRBD1 (5 bases). The CDR3 runs to 12 residues. Germline CDR1 reads SEHNR; CDR2 reads FQNEAQ (reference sequence). The chain's CDR3 is CASSSGTAERAF. DNA for the CDR3: TGTGCCAGCAGCTCCGGGACCGCGGAGCGGGCCTTT.

The rearrangement links TRBV7-2 to TRBJ1-2; no clear D gene. The germline gives CDR1 SGHTA, CDR2 FQGNSA. V lost 1 base and J lost 0, with 15 bases in between. The CDR3 is 17 residues long. As DNA, the CDR3 is TGTGCCAGCAGCTTAGGAGGAGCGGGCAAAGCTAACTATGGCTACACCTTC. Translated, it gives CASSLGGAGKANYGYTF.

This chain connects TRBV4-1 to TRBJ2-5; 11 bases fit TRBD2. CDR1 is MGHRA, CDR2 YSYEKL, per germline. This CDR3 spans 17 amino acids. With V trimmed by 3 bases and J by 5 bases, 11 bases remained unmatched. CDR3 amino acids: CASSQPPTSGKYETQYF. CDR3 bases: TGCGCCAGCAGCCAGCCCCCGACTAGCGGGAAGTACGAGACCCAGTACTTC.

The chain combines TRBV11-3 with TRBJ2-3; D gene ambiguous. Germline V gives CDR1 SGHNT, CDR2 YENEEA. Trimming removed 3 bases at V and 1 base at J, with 2 bases between. This CDR3 has 12 residues. The CDR3 sequence is CASSFGTDTQYF. In DNA form, the CDR3 reads TGTGCCAGCAGCTTTGGCACAGATACGCAGTATTTT.

This clone appeared once. The chain joins TRBV7-6 to TRBJ2-1; 7 bases align to TRBD2. The CDR3 runs 15 residues. Germline CDR1 reads SGHVS; CDR2 reads FNYEAQ. V dropped 2 bases and J dropped 4; count of bases not matched to a gene: 5. CDR3 in amino acids: CASSLREAPYNEQFF. CDR3 sequence (DNA): TGTGCCAGCAGCTTACGGGAGGCCCCTTACAATGAGCAGTTCTTC. Variable domain in full (rest from reference TRBV7-6 and TRBJ2-1): GAGVSQSPRYKVTKRGQDVALRCDPISGHVSLYWYRQALGQGPEFLTYFNYEAQQDKSGLPNDRFSAERPEGSISTLTIQRTEQRDSAMYRCASSLREAPYNEQFFGPGTRLTVL.